The T cell receptor (beta chain) under discussion was sequenced for a study of OX40 agonist ivuxolimab in advanced cancers. About the investigation overall: The costimulatory receptor OX40 (CD134) was targeted by ivuxolimab, a fully human IgG2 agonistic monoclonal antibody. A male proportion of roughly 80% and a mean age of 60 years, ranging from 23 to 79, were recorded for the dose-escalation cohort. The paper covers the monotherapy dose-escalation part of the phase I ivuxolimab trial, which included N ≈ 57 patients. Three dose-escalation patients achieved partial responses, one with hepatocellular carcinoma and two with cutaneous melanoma. Intravenous ivuxolimab was administered to patients every 2 weeks at six dose levels: 0.01, 0.1, 0.3, 1.5, 3 and 10 mg/kg. Patients were allowed to have had prior anti-PD-1, anti-PD-L1 or anti-CTLA-4 therapy, and around 41% of the dose-escalation patients had previously received checkpoint inhibitors. Among the roughly 52 dose-escalation patients, about 20 had hepatocellular carcinoma, roughly 15 melanoma, 9 renal cell carcinoma and 9 head and neck cancer. Peripheral TCRbeta sequencing aimed to test whether ivuxolimab altered TCR sequence diversity and caused clonal T-cell expansion. The full study reports these points: After ivuxolimab, expanded clones were on average more numerous among CD8+ T cells than among CD4+ T cells. Low levels of normalized T-cell clonal expansion were also seen in some nonresponding patients. Partial responders in the 0.1-3.0 mg/kg groups had among the lowest normalized peripheral clonal expansion, especially among CD8+ T cells. At doses of 0.1 to 3.0 mg/kg, clonal expansion of both CD4+ and CD8+ T cells in blood was seen between baseline and week 6. The antigen specificity of the clonally expanded peripheral T cells was not determined.

The trial excluded patients who had a history of autoimmune disease or were on systemic immunosuppression. In every dose cohort, peripheral blood was drawn for TCR sequencing at baseline, cycle 4 day 1, and cycle 7 day 1. The samples were drawn from a first-in-human, open-label, multicenter phase I dose-escalation trial of ivuxolimab. Adults with locally advanced or metastatic melanoma, renal cell, hepatocellular, or head and neck squamous cell carcinoma were enrolled in the trial. Before TCR sequencing, CD4+ and CD8+ T cells were separately sorted from peripheral blood. Points on this clone: No antigen is known for it. Base qualities are missing; no much larger clone stands one base away.

To sequence the TCRbeta CDR3 region, genomic DNA was isolated from the sorted cells. TCRbeta CDR3 regions were sequenced using the immunoSEQ Assay. What TCRdb holds here is the immuneACCESS table cut down to in-frame rearrangements. Part of the clones is not present; checked against another copy, under half of the missing clones reflect an unresolved V gene, and the others are unexplained. In all, the sample holds approximately 75,000 clones, and 90% of those were seen once. About 0.4% of the sample lies in the top ten. Reading from cysteine to phenylalanine, the CDR3 counts 16 amino acids. Kept here is only the CDR3 DNA, which spans 48 bases and is read in frame from base 1. CDR1 SNHLY and CDR2 FYNNEI are derived from the germline V gene. After removal of 6 bases from V and 8 bases from J, the junction retains 10 bases not matched to a gene.

The chain is encoded by TRBV2 joined to TRBJ2-1; TRBD2 agrees with 13 junctional bases. The source material was CD4+ or CD8+ T cells sorted from blood, sampled in a trial of the OX40 agonist ivuxolimab. The source is an adult with an advanced solid tumor such as melanoma, head and neck, liver or kidney cancer. The encoded CDR3 is CASRAGLAGVRDEQFF. In nucleotides, the sequence is TGTGCCAGCAGGGCTGGACTAGCGGGAGTTCGCGATGAGCAGTTCTTC.